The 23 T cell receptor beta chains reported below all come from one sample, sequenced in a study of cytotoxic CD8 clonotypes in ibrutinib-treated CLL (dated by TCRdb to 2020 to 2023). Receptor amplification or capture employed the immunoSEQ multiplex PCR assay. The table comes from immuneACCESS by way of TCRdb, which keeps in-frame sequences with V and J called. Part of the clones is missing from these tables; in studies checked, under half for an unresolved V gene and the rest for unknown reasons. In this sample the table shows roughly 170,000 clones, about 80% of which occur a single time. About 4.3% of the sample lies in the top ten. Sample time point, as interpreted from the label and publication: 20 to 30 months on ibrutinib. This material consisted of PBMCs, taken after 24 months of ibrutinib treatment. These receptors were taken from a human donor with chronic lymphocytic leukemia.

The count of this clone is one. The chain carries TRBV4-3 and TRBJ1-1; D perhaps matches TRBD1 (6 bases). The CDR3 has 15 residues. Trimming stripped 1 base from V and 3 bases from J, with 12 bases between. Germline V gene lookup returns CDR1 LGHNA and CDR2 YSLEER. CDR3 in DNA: TGCGCCAGCAGCCAAGTATCTGGGGGGCACACTGAAGCTTTCTTT. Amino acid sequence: CASSQVSGGHTEAFF.

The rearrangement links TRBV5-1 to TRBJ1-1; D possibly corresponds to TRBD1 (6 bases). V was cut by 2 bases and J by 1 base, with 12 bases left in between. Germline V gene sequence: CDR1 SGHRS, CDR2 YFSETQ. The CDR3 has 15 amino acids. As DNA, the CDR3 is TGCGCCAGCAGCTTCCAGGGGTCCGGGAACACTGAAGCTTTCTTT. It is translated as CASSFQGSGNTEAFF.

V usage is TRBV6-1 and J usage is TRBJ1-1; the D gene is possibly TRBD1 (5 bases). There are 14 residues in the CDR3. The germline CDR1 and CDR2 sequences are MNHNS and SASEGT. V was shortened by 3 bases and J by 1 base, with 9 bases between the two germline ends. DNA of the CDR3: TGTGCCAGCAGTGAGGGGACCGCGAACACTGAAGCTTTCTTT. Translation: CASSEGTANTEAFF.

The CDR3 DNA reads TGTGCCAGCAGTCCACGGGGGGTGGAGAGCAATCAGCCCCAGCATTTT. It yields the protein CASSPRGVESNQPQHF. The V gene is TRBV6-6, the J gene TRBJ1-5; D might be TRBD1 (5 bases). In germline, CDR1 is MNHNY, CDR2 SVGAGI (reference sequence). V was clipped by 5 bases and J by 1 base, with 15 bases between them. The CDR3 is made up of 16 amino acids.

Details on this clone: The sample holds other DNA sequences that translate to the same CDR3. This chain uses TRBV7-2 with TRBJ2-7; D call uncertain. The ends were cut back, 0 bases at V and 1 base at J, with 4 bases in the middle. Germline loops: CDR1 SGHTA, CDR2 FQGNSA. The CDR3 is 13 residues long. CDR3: CASSLAGSYEQYF. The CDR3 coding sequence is TGTGCCAGCAGCTTAGCAGGTTCCTACGAGCAGTACTTC.

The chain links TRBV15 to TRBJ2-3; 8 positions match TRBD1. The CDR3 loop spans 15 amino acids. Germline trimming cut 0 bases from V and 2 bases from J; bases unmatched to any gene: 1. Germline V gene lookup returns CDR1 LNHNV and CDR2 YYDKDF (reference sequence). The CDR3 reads CATSRDRGPTDTQYF. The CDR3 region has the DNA TGTGCCACCAGCAGAGACAGGGGGCCCACAGATACGCAGTATTTT.

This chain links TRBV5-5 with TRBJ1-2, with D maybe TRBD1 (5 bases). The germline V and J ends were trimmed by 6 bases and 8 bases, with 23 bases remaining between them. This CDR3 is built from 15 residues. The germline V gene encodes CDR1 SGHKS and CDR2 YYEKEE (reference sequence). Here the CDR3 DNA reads TGTGCCAGCACCAATCAGATTCGGGGCCAGGTCGGCTACACCTTC. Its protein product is CASTNQIRGQVGYTF. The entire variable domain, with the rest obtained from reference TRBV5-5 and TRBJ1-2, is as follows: DAGVTQSPTHLIKTRGQQVTLRCSPISGHKSVSWYQQVLGQGPQFIFQYYEKEERGRGNFPDRFSARQFPNYSSELNVNALLLGDSALYLCASTNQIRGQVGYTFGSGTRLTVV.

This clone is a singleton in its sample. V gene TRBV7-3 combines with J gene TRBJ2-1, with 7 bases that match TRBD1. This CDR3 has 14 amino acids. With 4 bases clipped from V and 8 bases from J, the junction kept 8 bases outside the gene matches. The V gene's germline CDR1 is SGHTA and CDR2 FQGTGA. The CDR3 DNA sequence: TGTGCCAGCAGCTCCTCCTCTACAGGGGATGAGCAGTTCTTC. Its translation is CASSSSSTGDEQFF.

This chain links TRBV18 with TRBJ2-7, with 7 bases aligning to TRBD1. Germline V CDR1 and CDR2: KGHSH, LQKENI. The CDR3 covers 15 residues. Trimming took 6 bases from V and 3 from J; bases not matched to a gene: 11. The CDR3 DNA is TGTGCCAGCTCGTCTAGTCAAGGGGGCCGCTACGAGCAGTACTTC. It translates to CASSSSQGGRYEQYF.

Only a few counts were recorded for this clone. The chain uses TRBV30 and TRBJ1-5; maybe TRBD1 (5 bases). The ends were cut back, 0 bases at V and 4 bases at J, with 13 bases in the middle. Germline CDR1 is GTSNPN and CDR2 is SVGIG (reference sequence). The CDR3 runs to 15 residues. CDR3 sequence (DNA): TGTGCCTGGAGTGTAAGGCAGGGTTGGAATCAGCCCCAGCATTTT. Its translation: CAWSVRQGWNQPQHF.

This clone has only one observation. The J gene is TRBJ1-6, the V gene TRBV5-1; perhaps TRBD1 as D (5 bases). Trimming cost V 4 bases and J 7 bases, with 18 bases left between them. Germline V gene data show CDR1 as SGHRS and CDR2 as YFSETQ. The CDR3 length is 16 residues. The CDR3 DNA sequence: TGCGCCAGCAGCCCGAGACCCGTACAGGCAAATTCACCCCTCCACTTT. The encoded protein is CASSPRPVQANSPLHF.

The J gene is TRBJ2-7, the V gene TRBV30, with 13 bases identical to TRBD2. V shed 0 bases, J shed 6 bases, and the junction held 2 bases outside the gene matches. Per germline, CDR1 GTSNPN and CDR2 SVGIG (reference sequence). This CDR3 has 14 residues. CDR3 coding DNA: TGTGCCTGGAGTGTACGACTAGCGGGAGGCGAGCAGTACTTC. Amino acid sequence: CAWSVRLAGGEQYF.

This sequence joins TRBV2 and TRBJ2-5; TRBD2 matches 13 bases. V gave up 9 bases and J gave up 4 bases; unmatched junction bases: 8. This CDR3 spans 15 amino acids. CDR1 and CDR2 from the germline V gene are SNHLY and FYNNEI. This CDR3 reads CASSTSGGKGETQYF. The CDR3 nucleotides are TGTGCCAGTTCGACTAGCGGGGGGAAAGGAGAGACCCAGTACTTC.

CDR3 sequence: CATPGTEAFF. In nucleotides, the CDR3 is TGTGCCACCCCTGGGACTGAAGCTTTCTTT. The chain combines TRBV7-9 with TRBJ1-1; the D is unclear. From germline, CDR1 is SEHNR and CDR2 FQNEAQ (reference sequence). V dropped 10 bases and J dropped 5 bases, with 8 bases sitting between them. The CDR3 loop spans 10 amino acids. The full variable domain, with the rest looked up from reference TRBV7-9 and TRBJ1-1, is DTGVSQNPRHKITKRGQNVTFRCDPISEHNRLYWYRQTLGQGPEFLTYFQNEAQLEKSRLLSDRFSAERPKGSFSTLEIQRTEQGDSAMYLCATPGTEAFFGQGTRLTVV.

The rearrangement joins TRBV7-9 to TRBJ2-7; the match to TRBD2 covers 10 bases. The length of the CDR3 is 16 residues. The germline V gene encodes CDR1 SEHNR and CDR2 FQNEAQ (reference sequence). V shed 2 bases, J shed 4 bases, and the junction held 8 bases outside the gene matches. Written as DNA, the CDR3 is TGTGCCAGCAGCTTATTCGCACTAGCGGGGCTTTACGAGCAGTACTTC. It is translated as CASSLFALAGLYEQYF.

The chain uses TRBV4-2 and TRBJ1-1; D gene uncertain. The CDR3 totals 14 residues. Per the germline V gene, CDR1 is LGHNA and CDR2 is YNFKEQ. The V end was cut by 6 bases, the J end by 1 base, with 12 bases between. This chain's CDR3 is CASSSRRGNTEAFF. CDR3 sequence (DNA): TGTGCCAGCAGTTCCAGACGGGGGAACACTGAAGCTTTCTTT.

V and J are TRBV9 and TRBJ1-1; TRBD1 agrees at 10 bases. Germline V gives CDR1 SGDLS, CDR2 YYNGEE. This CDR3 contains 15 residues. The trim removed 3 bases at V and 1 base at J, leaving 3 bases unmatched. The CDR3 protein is CASSARTGGNTEAFF. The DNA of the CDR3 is TGTGCCAGCAGCGCCCGGACAGGGGGGAACACTGAAGCTTTCTTT.

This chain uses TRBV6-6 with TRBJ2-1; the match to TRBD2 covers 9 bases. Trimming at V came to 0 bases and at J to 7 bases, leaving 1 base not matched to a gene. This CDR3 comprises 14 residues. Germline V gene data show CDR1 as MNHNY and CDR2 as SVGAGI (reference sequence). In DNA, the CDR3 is TGTGCCAGCAGTTACTCTAGCGGGAGTAATGAGCAGTTCTTC. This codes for CASSYSSGSNEQFF.

The CDR3 nucleotides read TGTGCCAGTAGGGGGACACCCGACTCTGGAAACACCATATATTTT. It yields the protein CASRGTPDSGNTIYF. The chain employs TRBV19 and TRBJ1-3, with a tentative D call TRBD1 (6 bases). The V gene lost 6 bases and the J gene lost 0 bases, with 12 bases spanning the gap. Germline loops: CDR1 LNHDA, CDR2 SQIVND (reference sequence). The CDR3 runs 15 residues.

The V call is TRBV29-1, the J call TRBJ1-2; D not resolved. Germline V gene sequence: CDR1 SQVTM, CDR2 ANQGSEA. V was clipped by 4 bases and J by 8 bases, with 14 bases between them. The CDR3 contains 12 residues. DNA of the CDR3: TGCAGCGTTGGGGCAGAGTTAAAAGGCTACACCTTC. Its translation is CSVGAELKGYTF.

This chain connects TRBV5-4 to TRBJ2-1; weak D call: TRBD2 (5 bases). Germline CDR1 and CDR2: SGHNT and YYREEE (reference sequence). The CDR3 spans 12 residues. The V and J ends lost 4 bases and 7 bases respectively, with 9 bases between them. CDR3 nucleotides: TGTGCCAGCAGCCTGACGGGGAATGAGCAGTTCTTC. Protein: CASSLTGNEQFF.

CDR3: CASSTGGITYNEQFF. Here the CDR3 DNA reads TGTGCCAGTTCCACAGGGGGGATCACCTACAATGAGCAGTTCTTC. The V and J genes are TRBV19 and TRBJ2-1, with 8 bases aligning to TRBD1. Per the germline V gene, CDR1 is LNHDA and CDR2 is SQIVND (reference sequence). The CDR3 contains 15 residues. The trim removed 8 bases at V and 2 bases at J, leaving 8 bases unmatched.

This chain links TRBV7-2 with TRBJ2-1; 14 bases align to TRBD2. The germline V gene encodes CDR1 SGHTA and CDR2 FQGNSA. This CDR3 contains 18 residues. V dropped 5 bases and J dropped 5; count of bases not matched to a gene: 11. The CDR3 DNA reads TGTGCCAGCAGCCCCGCCCCCGGACTAGCGGGAGGTAACAATGAGCAGTTCTTC. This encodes CASSPAPGLAGGNNEQFF.